The sequence of this T cell receptor (beta chain) was determined in a study of CD8 T cells in ankylosing spondylitis. CDR3 length: 15 amino acids. Unmatched junction bases numbered 10, after V lost 6 bases and J lost 9 bases. Per germline, CDR1 MNHEY and CDR2 SMNVEV (reference sequence). MiXCR, applied by TCRdb to the 5' RACE reads, yields one record per CDR3 protein. The table has some 120,000 distinct CDR3 sequences, about 6.4% seen once; the top ten hold 12%. This clonotype was counted at least ten times. The sequencing sample was made of blood, either unsorted or a sorted T cell fraction (not recorded which). The TCR comes from a male donor with ankylosing spondylitis or in good health (not recorded which). This sequence joins TRBV27 and TRBJ2-1, with 11 bases that match TRBD2. The CDR3 bases are TGTGCCAGCAGCTCCGGGACTAGCGGCCGGGGTGAGCAGTTCTTC. Amino acid sequence: CASSSGTSGRGEQFF.